This T cell receptor (beta chain) is drawn from a study of human T cells and chemical hapten exposure. Study background: Alopecia areata, totalis or universalis was found in mostly female patients. Yields of TCR per sample differed, chiefly owing to small differences in pooled library volume.

The time point denotes: patch test 3, about 24 weeks after DPC sensitization. Treatment noted: therapeutic diphenylcyclopropenone sensitization with weekly scalp DPC. The CDR3 has 16 residues. CDR1 SEHNR and CDR2 FQNEAQ come from the germline V gene (reference sequence). Germline trimming cut 5 bases from V and 3 bases from J; bases unmatched to any gene: 10. TCRdb called the RACE reads again in MiXCR, with one record for every CDR3 protein. This sample has 180,000 or so distinct CDR3 sequences, with roughly a quarter found just once. This clonotype was observed a handful of times. The material was whole blood, obtained in connection with sensitization to the hapten diphenylcyclopropenone (DPC). This sequence joins TRBV7-9 and TRBJ2-5, with 9 bases that match TRBD2. The source of this sequence is a middle-aged woman with alopecia areata. Some clones in this sample may be carry-over from other donors' samples. The CDR3 bases are TGTGCCAGCAGCGCCAACAGACTAGCGGAAGAAGAGACCCAGTACTTC. Translating gives CASSANRLAEEETQYF.